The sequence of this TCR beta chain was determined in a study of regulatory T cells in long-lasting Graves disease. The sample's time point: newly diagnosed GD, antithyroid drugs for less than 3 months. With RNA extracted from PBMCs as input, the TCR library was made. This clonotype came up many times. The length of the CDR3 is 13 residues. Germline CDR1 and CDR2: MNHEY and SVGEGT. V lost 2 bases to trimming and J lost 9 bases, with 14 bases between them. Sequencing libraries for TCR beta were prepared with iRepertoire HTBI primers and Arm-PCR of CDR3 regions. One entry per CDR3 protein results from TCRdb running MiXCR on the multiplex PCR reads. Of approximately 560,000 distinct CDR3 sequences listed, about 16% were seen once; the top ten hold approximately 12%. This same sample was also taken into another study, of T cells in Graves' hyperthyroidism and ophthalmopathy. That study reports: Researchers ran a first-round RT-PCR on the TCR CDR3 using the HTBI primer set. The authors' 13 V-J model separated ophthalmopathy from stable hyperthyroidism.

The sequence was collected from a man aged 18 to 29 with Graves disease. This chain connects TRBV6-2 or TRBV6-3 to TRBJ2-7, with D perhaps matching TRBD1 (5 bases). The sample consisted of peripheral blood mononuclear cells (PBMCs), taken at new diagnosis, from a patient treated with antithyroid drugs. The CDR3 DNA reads TGTGCCAGCAGTTACACCGAAGGGGCGGCGCAGTACTTC. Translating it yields CASSYTEGAAQYF.